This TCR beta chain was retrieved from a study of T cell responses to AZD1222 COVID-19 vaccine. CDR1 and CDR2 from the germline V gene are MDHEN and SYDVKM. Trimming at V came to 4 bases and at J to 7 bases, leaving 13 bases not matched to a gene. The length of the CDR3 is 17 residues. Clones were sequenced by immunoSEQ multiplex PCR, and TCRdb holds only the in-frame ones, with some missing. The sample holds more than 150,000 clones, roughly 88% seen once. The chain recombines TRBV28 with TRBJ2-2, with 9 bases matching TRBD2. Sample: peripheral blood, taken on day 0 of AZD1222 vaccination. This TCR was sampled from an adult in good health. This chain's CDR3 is CASSSVAGDPTSGELFF. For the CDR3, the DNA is TGTGCCAGCAGTTCTGTAGCGGGGGACCCGACGAGCGGGGAGCTGTTTTTT.